The entry that follows covers one T cell receptor (beta chain) sequence. Its antigen is as yet unknown. The CDR3 loop spans 16 amino acids. Trimming removed 0 bases from V and 5 bases from J, with 16 bases in between. Germline V gene sequence: CDR1 LGHNA, CDR2 YSLEER. The data were obtained in a study of identifying expanded T cells in peripheral blood. Study-wide points: Over about two and four weeks, about 15 and 19 clones changed, versus approximately 1.2 between replicates.

Clones were sequenced by immunoSEQ multiplex PCR, and TCRdb holds only the in-frame ones, with some missing. The sample has about 100,000 clones, around 88% seen once; the top ten hold about a sixth. The chain employs TRBV4-3 and TRBJ1-2; TRBD1 is a possible D gene (5 bases). The receptor's source is a person aged 18 to 70 in good health. The sample was blood. The CDR3 sequence is CASSQDGTGTYYGYTF. CDR3 bases: TGCGCCAGCAGCCAAGATGGCACCGGGACGTATTATGGCTACACCTTC.